These T cell receptor beta chains were read from a single sample in a study of CD8 T cells in ankylosing spondylitis. TCRdb itself ran the 5' RACE reads through MiXCR, one entry per CDR3 protein. The table records about 750,000 distinct CDR3 sequences, roughly 20% of them present only once. Source material: blood, either unsorted or a sorted T cell fraction (not recorded which). The receptors derive from a male donor with ankylosing spondylitis. Each CDR3 is given with its conserved first and last residue. D genes are given only for firm matches. Clone size, where shown, is once, few, many, or a class for clones that have expanded.

D	V	size	J	DNA	CDR3
TRBD2	TRBV6-6	many	TRBJ2-7	TGTGCCAGCGGGACTAGCGGGGTCTCCGAGCAGTACTTC	CASGTSGVSEQYF
.	TRBV18	many	TRBJ1-5	TGTGCCAGCTCCGCCGGGAATCAGCCCCAGCATTTT	CASSAGNQPQHF
.	TRBV4-3	few	TRBJ2-1	TGCGCCAGCAGCCAAGATCGCGGACATGAGCAGTTCTTC	CASSQDRGHEQFF
.	TRBV5-5	few	TRBJ2-5	TGTGCCAGCAGCTTGGACCCAGGGGGGTTCCAAGAGACCCAGTACTTC	CASSLDPGGFQETQYF
.	TRBV7-2	few	TRBJ1-1	TGTGCCAGCAGCTTAACAAGTGAAGCTTTCTTT	CASSLTSEAFF
.	TRBV6-5	.	TRBJ1-2	TGTGCCAGCAGTTCGGACGGCAACCCTAACTATGGCTACACCTTC	CASSSDGNPNYGYTF
.	TRBV5-6	.	TRBJ1-2	TGTGCCAGCAGCGGCAGTGACGACTATGGCTACACCTTC	CASSGSDDYGYTF
.	TRBV30	few	TRBJ1-5	TGTGCCTGGAGTATGGGCAGTAGCAATCAGCCCCAGCATTTT	CAWSMGSSNQPQHF
.	TRBV7-2	few	TRBJ2-7	TGTGCCAGCAGCTTAATCCTCTCCTACGAGCAGTACTTC	CASSLILSYEQYF
TRBD1	TRBV9	.	TRBJ1-2	TGTGCCAGCAGCGTAGCCGGGACAGGGATTGACTATGGCTACACCTTC	CASSVAGTGIDYGYTF
.	TRBV29-1	many	TRBJ1-2	TGCAGCGCCGAGGAGGTCTACTATGGCTACACCTTC	CSAEEVYYGYTF